A selection of T cell receptor delta chains follows, all from one sample in a study of Vδ1+ human thymocytes. TCRdb reanalysed the multiplex PCR reads with CATT. The sample has around 19,000 delta-chain clones; over 7% are singletons. Sequencing was done on a sample of Vdelta1+ gamma-delta thymocytes from the thymus. These receptors were taken from a child younger than two who had congenital heart surgery. CDR3s include the opening cysteine and the closing phenylalanine or tryptophan. A D gene is named only where the DNA matches it firmly. Clone size is given for some rows only: seen once, a few or many times, or a class if the clone is expanded.

d_call j_call cdr3_length clone_size v_call cdr3_aa cdr3_nt
TRDD2 TRDJ1 21 . TRDV1 CALGGPGLPTLRGLYTDKLIF TGTGCTCTTGGGGGGCCAGGCCTTCCTACGTTGCGGGGGCTGTACACCGATAAACTCATCTTT
TRDD3 TRDJ1 22 . TRDV1 CALGVLPTPLRLGDTLTDKLIF TGTGCTCTTGGGGTCCTTCCCACACCCCTCCGTCTGGGGGATACGCTCACCGATAAACTCATCTTT
TRDD3 TRDJ1 13 few TRDV2 CACDTEGIVTLIF TGTGCCTGTGACACCGAGGGGATAGTGACACTCATCTTT
. TRDJ1 11 . TRDV2 CACDTPAELIF TGTGCCTGTGACACCCCAGCTGAACTCATCTTT
TRDD3 TRDJ1 19 few TRDV2 CACDTIWGTQRAYTDKLIF TGTGCCTGTGACACCATCTGGGGGACTCAAAGGGCGTACACCGATAAACTCATCTTT
. TRDJ1 16 few TRDV1 CALGPAFLGDTDKLIF TGTGCTCTTGGACCGGCCTTCCTGGGGGACACCGATAAACTCATCTTT
. TRDJ1 17 few TRDV1 CALGGHFLPPTGDKLIF TGTGCTCTTGGGGGCCACTTCTTACCCCCTACAGGCGATAAACTCATCTTT
TRDD3 TRDJ2 16 medium-sized TRDV2 CACEGGIRGVTAQLFF TGTGCCTGTGAGGGGGGGATACGCGGGGTGACAGCACAACTCTTCTTT
TRDD3 TRDJ1 20 . TRDV1 CALGNPPAGSGGLPTDKLIF TGTGCTCTTGGGAATCCTCCCGCCGGATCTGGGGGTCTTCCCACCGATAAACTCATCTTT
. TRDJ1 15 few TRDV1 CALGDVSFQADKLIF TGTGCTCTTGGGGACGTTTCCTTCCAGGCCGATAAACTCATCTTT
TRDD3 TRDJ1 17 . TRDV1 CALGELPPGGYIDKLIF TGTGCTCTTGGGGAACTACCCCCTGGGGGATACATCGATAAACTCATCTTT
TRDD3 TRDJ1 15 few TRDV1 CALARGGYGTDKLIF TGCGCTCTTGCCCGTGGGGGATACGGCACCGATAAACTCATCTTT
. TRDJ1 18 . TRDV1 CALGEDDGVLRYTDKLIF TGTGCTCTTGGGGAAGATGATGGGGTACTGAGGTACACCGATAAACTCATCTTT
TRDD3 TRDJ1 16 medium-sized TRDV2 CACKTGGLGTPDKLIF TGTGCCTGTAAGACTGGGGGATTGGGGACCCCCGATAAACTCATCTTT
TRDD3 TRDJ1 25 . TRDV1 CALGELKRSDWGIRPLSQYTDKLIF TGTGCTCTTGGGGAACTAAAACGAAGTGACTGGGGGATACGTCCCCTCTCCCAGTACACCGATAAACTCATCTTT
TRDD2 TRDJ1 20 few TRDV1 CALGKGLPTGGWTYTDKLIF TGTGCTCTTGGGAAAGGCCTTCCTACGGGGGGATGGACGTACACCGATAAACTCATCTTT